This TCR beta chain was documented in a study of cytomegalovirus exposure and HLA in healthy donors. Overall study context: HLA-typed donors were the source of about 85 million unique TCRs, which an early data release held.

The ends were cut back, 4 bases at V and 6 bases at J, with 21 bases in the middle. In germline, CDR1 is SGHTS, CDR2 YDEGEE. This CDR3 has 16 amino acids. The PCR used 60 Vbeta and 13 Jbeta primers. The assay was immunoSEQ multiplex PCR, and TCRdb's table has in-frame clones only and misses some. The table shows 200,000 to 250,000 clones, with almost 70% occurring only once. Comments on this clone: Its antigen is not known.

Study-wide findings and caveats: TCR beta sequences numbering under 20,000 were associated with HLA alleles at 0.05 false discovery rate in a later analysis.

The receptor comes from a man aged 35 to 55 in good health and CMV-seropositive. Sequencing input: PBMCs. This chain links TRBV5-8 with TRBJ2-3; D is possibly TRBD1 (7 bases). The CDR3 sequence is CASSRGTASLGDTQYF. The CDR3 DNA reads as TGTGCCAGCAGCCGGGGGACAGCCTCTTTGGGGGATACGCAGTATTTT.